These T cell receptor beta chains were read from a single sample in a study of human T cells and chemical hapten exposure. TCRdb recomputed calls from the RACE reads with MiXCR, one row per CDR3 protein. The table shows about 250,000 distinct CDR3 sequences, with 7.5% to 8% occurring only once. The sample in question was whole blood, obtained in connection with sensitization to the hapten diphenylcyclopropenone (DPC). All receptors come from a young man with alopecia areata. Some clones in this sample may be carry-over from other donors' samples. Both conserved end residues are trimmed from each CDR3.

TRBJ1-1 TRBV4-1 ASSQLDSLTPNTEAF
TRBJ1-1 TRBV6-6 ASSYSSNTEAF
TRBJ1-2 TRBV7-9 ASSMRQGAEGYT
TRBJ2-7 TRBV6-1 ASSVPGLREIEQY
TRBJ1-5 TRBV28 ASRVLAGGVVNQPQH
TRBJ2-1 TRBV20-1 SARDRAGGQDEQF
TRBJ1-6 TRBV7-2 ASSLVMSRGSSPLH
TRBJ2-7 TRBV20-1 SASGGAYEQY
TRBJ2-3 TRBV6-5 ASRAGRTDTQY
TRBJ2-1 TRBV29-1 SVASLKEQF
TRBJ1-5 TRBV20-1 SATGPNQPQH
TRBJ2-1 TRBV28 ASSISGGRSSYNEQF
TRBJ2-5 TRBV12-5 ASGLGQIETQY
TRBJ1-3 TRBV12-3/TRBV12-4 ASRPPGFWGNTIY
TRBJ1-4 TRBV5-1 ASSSPGVYEKLF
TRBJ2-3 TRBV27 ASRSRVHTDTQY
TRBJ2-4 TRBV28 ASSLRVNIQY
TRBJ1-4 TRBV9 ASSVAGGQGEEKLF
TRBJ1-1 TRBV6-2/TRBV6-3 ASSRDLPNTEAF
TRBJ1-3 TRBV29-1 SAEGPGFLRDTIY
TRBJ2-7 TRBV11-2 ASSLIPGRSYEQY
TRBJ2-7 TRBV9 ASSVASGGNYEQY
TRBJ2-5 TRBV7-8 ASSSAEDRRETQY
TRBJ2-3 TRBV2 ASSELVQRTDTQY
TRBJ1-1 TRBV12-3/TRBV12-4 ASSLLNTEAF
TRBJ2-3 TRBV5-1 ASSSQSDTQY
TRBJ2-4 TRBV20-1 SAFQIVSGNIQY
TRBJ1-2 TRBV20-1 SAREGQGYGYT
TRBJ2-1 TRBV6-2/TRBV6-3 ASSYLAIYNEQF
TRBJ1-1 TRBV2 ASSPGYGRDMNTEAF
TRBJ1-4 TRBV5-1 ASSLTQGAKEKLF
TRBJ1-1 TRBV28 ASSPPGVWGHTEAF
TRBJ1-1 TRBV3-1 ASSQDLGPEAF
TRBJ2-1 TRBV12-3/TRBV12-4 ASSSSGERYNEQF
TRBJ2-4 TRBV15 ATSRVQGVNIQY
TRBJ1-4 TRBV3-1 ASSPAPGQKEKLF
TRBJ1-6 TRBV20-1 SARDHGIESPLH
TRBJ2-3 TRBV10-3 AISESAGQGGSDTQY
TRBJ2-2 TRBV12-3/TRBV12-4 ASRKGELF
TRBJ1-4 TRBV20-1 SARALLNEKLF
TRBJ2-1 TRBV4-2 ASSQEWRKYTEYNEQF
TRBJ1-1 TRBV28 ASTILRDKNTEAF
TRBJ1-2 TRBV24-1 ATSAGVGYT
TRBJ2-3 TRBV10-3 VIMTADTQY
TRBJ1-1 TRBV7-2 ASSFRSNTEAF
TRBJ2-1 TRBV9 ASSVAVGAKGNEQF
TRBJ2-2 TRBV19 ASSLPGQGGGELF
TRBJ2-5 TRBV12-3/TRBV12-4 ASSLQGKQETQY
TRBJ2-3 TRBV5-1 ASSQTGWSTDTQY
TRBJ2-3 TRBV28 ASSLPAITQY
TRBJ2-3 TRBV7-2 ASSRTSAGDTQY
TRBJ1-1 TRBV11-2 ASSFATGVGTEAF
TRBJ2-3 TRBV14 ASSSKISTDTQY
TRBJ1-5 TRBV12-3/TRBV12-4 ASNLDDQPQH
TRBJ1-6 TRBV12-3/TRBV12-4 ASSLAGTGRNSPLH